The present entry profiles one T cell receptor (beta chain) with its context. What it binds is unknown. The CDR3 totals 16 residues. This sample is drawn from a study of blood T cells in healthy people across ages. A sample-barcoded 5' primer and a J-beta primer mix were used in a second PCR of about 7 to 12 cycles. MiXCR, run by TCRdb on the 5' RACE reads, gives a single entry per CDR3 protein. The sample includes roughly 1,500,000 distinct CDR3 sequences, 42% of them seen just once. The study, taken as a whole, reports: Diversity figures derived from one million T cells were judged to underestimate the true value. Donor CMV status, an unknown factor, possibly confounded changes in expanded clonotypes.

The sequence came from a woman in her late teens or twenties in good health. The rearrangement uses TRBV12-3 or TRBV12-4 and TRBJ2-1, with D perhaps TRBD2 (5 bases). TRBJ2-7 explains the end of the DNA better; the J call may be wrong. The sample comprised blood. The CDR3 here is CASSRRFALSGNEQYF. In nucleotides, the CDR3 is TGTGCCAGCAGCCGGCGTTTCGCGTTGAGCGGCAATGAGCAGTACTTC.